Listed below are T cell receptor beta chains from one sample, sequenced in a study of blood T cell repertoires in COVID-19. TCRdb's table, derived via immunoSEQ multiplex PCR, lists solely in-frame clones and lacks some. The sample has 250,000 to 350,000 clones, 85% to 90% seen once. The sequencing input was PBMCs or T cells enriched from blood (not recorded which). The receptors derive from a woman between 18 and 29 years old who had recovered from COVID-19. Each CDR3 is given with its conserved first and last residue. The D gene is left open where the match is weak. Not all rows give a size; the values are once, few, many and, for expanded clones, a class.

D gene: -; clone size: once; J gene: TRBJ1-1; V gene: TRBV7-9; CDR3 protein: CASSPRNTEAFF; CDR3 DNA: TGTGCCAGCAGCCCCCGGAACACTGAAGCTTTCTTT
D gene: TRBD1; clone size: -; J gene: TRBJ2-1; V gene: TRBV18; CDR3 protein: CASSPTGTGGAAGGAEQFF; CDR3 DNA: TGTGCCAGCTCACCAACCGGGACAGGGGGCGCGGCGGGAGGGGCCGAGCAGTTCTTC
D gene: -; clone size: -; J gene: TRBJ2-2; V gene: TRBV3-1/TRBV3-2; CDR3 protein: CASSHLAIDTGELFF; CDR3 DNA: TGTGCCAGCAGTCATCTAGCCATAGACACCGGGGAGCTGTTTTTT
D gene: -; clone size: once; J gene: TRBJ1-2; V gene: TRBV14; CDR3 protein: CASSQGAVYGYTF; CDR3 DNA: TGTGCCAGCAGCCAAGGGGCAGTCTATGGCTACACCTTC
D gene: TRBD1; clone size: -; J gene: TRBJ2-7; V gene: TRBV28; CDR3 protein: CASRLGQGRYEQYF; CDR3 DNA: TGTGCCAGCAGACTCGGACAGGGGCGGTACGAGCAGTACTTC
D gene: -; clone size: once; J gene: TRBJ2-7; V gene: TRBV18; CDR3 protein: CASSSGTTNEQYF; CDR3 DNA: TGTGCCAGCTCATCCGGGACAACTAACGAGCAGTACTTC
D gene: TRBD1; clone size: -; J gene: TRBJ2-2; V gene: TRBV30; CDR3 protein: CAWITGADTGELFF; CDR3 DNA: TGTGCCTGGATAACAGGGGCCGACACCGGGGAGCTGTTTTTT
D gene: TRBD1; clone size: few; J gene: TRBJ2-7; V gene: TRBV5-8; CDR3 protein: CASRDRQTYEQYF; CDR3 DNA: TGTGCCAGCCGGGACAGGCAAACCTACGAGCAGTACTTC
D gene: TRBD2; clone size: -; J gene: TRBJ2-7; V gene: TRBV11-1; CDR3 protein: CASSPGRVEQYF; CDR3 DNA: TGTGCCAGCAGCCCGGGGAGGGTCGAGCAGTACTTC
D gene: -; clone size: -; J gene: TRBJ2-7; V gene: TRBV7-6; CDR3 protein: CASSPTRFLSSYEQYF; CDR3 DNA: TGTGCCAGCAGCCCCACGAGGTTCCTGAGCTCCTACGAGCAGTACTTC
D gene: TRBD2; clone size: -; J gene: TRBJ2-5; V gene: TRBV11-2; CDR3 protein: CASSGGLAGGVQETQYF; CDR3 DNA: TGTGCCAGCAGCGGGGGACTAGCGGGAGGAGTCCAAGAGACCCAGTACTTC
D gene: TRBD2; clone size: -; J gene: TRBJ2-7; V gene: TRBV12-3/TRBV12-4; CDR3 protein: CASRRREDHEQYF; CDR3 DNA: TGTGCCAGCAGAAGGCGGGAGGATCACGAGCAGTACTTC
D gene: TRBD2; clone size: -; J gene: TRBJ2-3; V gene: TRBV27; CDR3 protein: CASSLLSSGRGPDTQYF; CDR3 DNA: TGTGCCAGCAGTTTACTTTCTAGCGGGAGAGGGCCAGATACGCAGTATTTT
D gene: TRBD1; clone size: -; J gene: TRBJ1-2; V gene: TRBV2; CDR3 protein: CASSRTGPTYGYTF; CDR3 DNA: TGTGCCAGCAGTAGGACAGGGCCCACCTATGGCTACACCTTC
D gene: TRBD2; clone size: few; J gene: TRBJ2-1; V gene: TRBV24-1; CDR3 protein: CATSDPSTSGNEQFF; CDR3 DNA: TGTGCCACCAGTGATCCATCGACTAGCGGCAATGAGCAGTTCTTC
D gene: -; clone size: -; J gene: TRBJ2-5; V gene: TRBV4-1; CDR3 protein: CASSQGPPGHRKWETQYF; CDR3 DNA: TGCGCCAGCAGCCAAGGTCCCCCGGGACACCGAAAGTGGGAGACCCAGTACTTC
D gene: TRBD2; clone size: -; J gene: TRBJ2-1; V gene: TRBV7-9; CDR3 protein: CASSGSSGSSAEQFF; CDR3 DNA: TGTGCCAGCAGCGGCTCTAGCGGGAGCAGTGCTGAGCAGTTCTTC
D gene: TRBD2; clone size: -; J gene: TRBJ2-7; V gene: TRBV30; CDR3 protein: CAWRGSGRGYEQYF; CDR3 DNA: TGTGCCTGGAGGGGGAGCGGGAGGGGCTACGAGCAGTACTTC
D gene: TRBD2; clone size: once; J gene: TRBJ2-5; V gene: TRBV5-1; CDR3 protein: CASSSSGAYQETQYF; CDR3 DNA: TGCGCCAGCAGCAGTAGCGGGGCTTACCAAGAGACCCAGTACTTC
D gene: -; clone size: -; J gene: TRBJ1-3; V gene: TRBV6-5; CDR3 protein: CASSYSSGYGNTIYF; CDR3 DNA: TGTGCCAGCAGTTACTCGTCCGGGTACGGAAACACCATATATTTT
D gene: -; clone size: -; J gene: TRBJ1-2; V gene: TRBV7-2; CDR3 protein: CASSQYGGGYTF; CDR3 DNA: TGTGCCAGCAGCCAATATGGGGGGGGCTACACCTTC
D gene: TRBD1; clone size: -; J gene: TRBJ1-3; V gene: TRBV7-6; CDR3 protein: CASSPIMGTGGGNTIYF; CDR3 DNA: TGTGCCAGCAGCCCGATTATGGGGACAGGGGGTGGAAACACCATATATTTT
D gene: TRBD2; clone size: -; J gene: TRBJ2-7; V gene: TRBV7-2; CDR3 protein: CASSLGRGYEQYF; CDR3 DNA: TGTGCCAGCAGCCTAGGGAGGGGCTACGAGCAGTACTTC
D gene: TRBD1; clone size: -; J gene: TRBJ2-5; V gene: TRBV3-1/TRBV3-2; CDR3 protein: CASSLRTGGETQYF; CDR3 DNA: TGTGCCAGCAGCCTACGGACAGGGGGGGAGACCCAGTACTTC
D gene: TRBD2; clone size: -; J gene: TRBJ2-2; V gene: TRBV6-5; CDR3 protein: CASSSGLVINTGELFF; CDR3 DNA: TGTGCCAGCAGTTCCGGACTAGTTATAAACACCGGGGAGCTGTTTTTT
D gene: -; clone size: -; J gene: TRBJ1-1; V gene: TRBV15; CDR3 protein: CATSRDLTDRLEAFF; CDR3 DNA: TGTGCCACCAGCAGAGACCTGACGGATCGACTTGAAGCTTTCTTT
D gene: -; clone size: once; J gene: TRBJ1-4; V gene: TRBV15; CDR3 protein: CATSRDLNEKLFF; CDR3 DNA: TGTGCCACCAGCAGAGATCTAAATGAAAAACTGTTTTTT
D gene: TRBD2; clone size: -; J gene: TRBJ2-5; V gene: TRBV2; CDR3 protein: CASTMGLAGVGETQYF; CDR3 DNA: TGTGCCAGCACTATGGGACTAGCGGGAGTTGGGGAGACCCAGTACTTC
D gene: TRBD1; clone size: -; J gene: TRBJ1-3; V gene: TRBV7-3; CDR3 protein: CASSLRGGRTAYTIYF; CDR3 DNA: TGTGCCAGCAGCTTAAGAGGGGGCAGAACAGCATACACCATATATTTT
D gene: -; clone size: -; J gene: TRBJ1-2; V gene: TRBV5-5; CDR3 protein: CASSFGGGGYTF; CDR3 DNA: TGTGCCAGCAGCTTTGGCGGAGGTGGCTACACCTTC
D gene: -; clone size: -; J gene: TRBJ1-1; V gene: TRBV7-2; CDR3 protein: CASSSGGLHTEAFF; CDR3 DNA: TGTGCCAGCAGCTCGGGGGGGCTGCACACTGAAGCTTTCTTT
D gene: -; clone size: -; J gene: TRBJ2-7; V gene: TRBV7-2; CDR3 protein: CASSWGGGSFSPYEQYF; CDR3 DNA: TGTGCCAGCAGCTGGGGCGGCGGCAGTTTTTCCCCTTACGAGCAGTACTTC
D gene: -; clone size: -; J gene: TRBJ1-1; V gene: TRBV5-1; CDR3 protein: CASSLGHARANTEAFF; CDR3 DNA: TGCGCCAGCAGCCTGGGACATGCCCGAGCCAACACTGAAGCTTTCTTT
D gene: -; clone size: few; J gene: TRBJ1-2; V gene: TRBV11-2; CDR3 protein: CASSFELNYGYTF; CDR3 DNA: TGTGCCAGCAGCTTCGAGCTCAACTATGGCTACACCTTC
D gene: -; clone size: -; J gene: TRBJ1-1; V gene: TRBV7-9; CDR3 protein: CASSLGTVEAFF; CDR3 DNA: TGTGCCAGCAGCTTAGGGACAGTTGAAGCTTTCTTT
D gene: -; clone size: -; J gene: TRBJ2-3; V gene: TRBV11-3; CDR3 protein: CASSSTGGETDTQYF; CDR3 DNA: TGTGCCAGCAGCTCCACGGGGGGCGAAACAGATACGCAGTATTTT
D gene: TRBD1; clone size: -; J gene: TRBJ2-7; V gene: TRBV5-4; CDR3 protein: CASSRGTGGRAYEQYF; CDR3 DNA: TGTGCCAGCAGCAGGGGGACAGGGGGCAGGGCCTACGAGCAGTACTTC
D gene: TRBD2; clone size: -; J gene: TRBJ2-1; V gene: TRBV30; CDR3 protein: CAWNREGFEQFF; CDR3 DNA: TGTGCCTGGAACCGGGAGGGTTTTGAGCAGTTCTTC
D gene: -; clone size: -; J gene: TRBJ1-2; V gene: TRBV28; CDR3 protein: CASSFLYYGYTF; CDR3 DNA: TGTGCCAGCAGTTTTCTCTACTATGGCTACACCTTC
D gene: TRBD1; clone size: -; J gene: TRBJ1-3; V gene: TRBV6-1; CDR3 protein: CASSVYPPTGGPGNTIYF; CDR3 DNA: TGTGCCAGCAGTGTCTACCCCCCAACAGGGGGCCCTGGAAACACCATATATTTT
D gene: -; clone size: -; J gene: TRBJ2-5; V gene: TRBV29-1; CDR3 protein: CSVQQAMGTQYF; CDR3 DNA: TGCAGCGTTCAGCAGGCTATGGGGACCCAGTACTTC
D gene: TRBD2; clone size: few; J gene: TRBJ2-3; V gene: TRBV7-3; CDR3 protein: CASSRSLAGGADTQYF; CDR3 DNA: TGTGCCAGCAGCCGAAGCCTAGCGGGGGGCGCTGATACGCAGTATTTT
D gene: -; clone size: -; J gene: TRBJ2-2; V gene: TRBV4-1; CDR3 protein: CASSQLQGDTGELFF; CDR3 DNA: TGCGCCAGCAGCCAGTTACAGGGAGACACCGGGGAGCTGTTTTTT
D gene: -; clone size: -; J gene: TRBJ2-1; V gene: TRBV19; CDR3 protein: CASSSTGVVNEQFF; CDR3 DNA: TGTGCCAGTAGTAGTACCGGGGTCGTCAATGAGCAGTTCTTC
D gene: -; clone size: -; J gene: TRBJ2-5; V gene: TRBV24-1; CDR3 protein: CATSDTVQETQYF; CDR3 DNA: TGTGCCACCAGTGATACAGTCCAAGAGACCCAGTACTTC
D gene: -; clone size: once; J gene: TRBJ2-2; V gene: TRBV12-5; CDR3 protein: CASGFFAQVNTGELFF; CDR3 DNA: TGTGCTAGTGGTTTCTTCGCCCAGGTGAACACCGGGGAGCTGTTTTTT
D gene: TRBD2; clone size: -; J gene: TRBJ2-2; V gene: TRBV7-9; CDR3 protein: CASSSSLAGSNTGELFF; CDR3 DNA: TGTGCCAGCAGCTCGAGTCTAGCGGGGTCGAACACCGGGGAGCTGTTTTTT
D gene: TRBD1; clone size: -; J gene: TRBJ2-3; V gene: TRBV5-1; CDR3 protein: CASSPGQGLDTQYF; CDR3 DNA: TGCGCCAGCAGCCCTGGACAGGGTTTAGATACGCAGTATTTT
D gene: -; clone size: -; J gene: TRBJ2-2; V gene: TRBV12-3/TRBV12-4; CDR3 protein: CASRGRKTGELFF; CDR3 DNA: TGTGCCAGCAGGGGGCGTAAAACCGGGGAGCTGTTTTTT
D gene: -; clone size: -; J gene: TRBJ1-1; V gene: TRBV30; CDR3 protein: CAWSVNGDTEAFF; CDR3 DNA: TGTGCCTGGAGTGTCAACGGAGACACTGAAGCTTTCTTT
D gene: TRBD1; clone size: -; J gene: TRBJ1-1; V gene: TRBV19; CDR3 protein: CASSHLDHGQAPGVNTEAFF; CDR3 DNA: TGTGCCAGTAGCCACTTGGACCATGGACAGGCACCGGGGGTGAACACTGAAGCTTTCTTT
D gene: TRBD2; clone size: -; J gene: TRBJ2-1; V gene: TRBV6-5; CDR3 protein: CASSFGGGGSNEQFF; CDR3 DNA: TGTGCCAGCAGTTTCGGGGGGGGCGGGAGCAATGAGCAGTTCTTC
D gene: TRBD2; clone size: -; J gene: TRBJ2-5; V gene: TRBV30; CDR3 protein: CACYPRLAGGQETQYF; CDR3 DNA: TGTGCCTGCTACCCCAGACTAGCGGGAGGCCAAGAGACCCAGTACTTC
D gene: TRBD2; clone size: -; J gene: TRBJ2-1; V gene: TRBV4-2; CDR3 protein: CASSPYLTSGSFQQFF; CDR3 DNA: TGTGCCAGCAGCCCCTACCTTACTAGCGGAAGTTTCCAGCAGTTCTTC
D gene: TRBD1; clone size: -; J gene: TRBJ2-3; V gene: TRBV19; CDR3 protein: CASSIDRRQGEPDTQYF; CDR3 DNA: TGTGCCAGTAGTATAGATCGTAGGCAGGGGGAGCCAGATACGCAGTATTTT
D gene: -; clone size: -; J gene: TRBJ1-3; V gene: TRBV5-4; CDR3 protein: CASSLAGGNSGNTIYF; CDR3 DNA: TGTGCCAGCAGCTTAGCTGGAGGGAACTCTGGAAACACCATATATTTT
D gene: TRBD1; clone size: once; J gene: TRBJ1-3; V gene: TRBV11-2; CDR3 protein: CASSFIVTDRGNTIYF; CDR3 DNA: TGTGCCAGCAGCTTTATAGTAACGGACAGGGGAAACACCATATATTTT
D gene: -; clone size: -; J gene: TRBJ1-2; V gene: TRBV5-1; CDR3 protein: CASSLVTGNSYGYTF; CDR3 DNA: TGCGCCAGCAGCTTGGTTACGGGTAATAGCTATGGCTACACCTTC
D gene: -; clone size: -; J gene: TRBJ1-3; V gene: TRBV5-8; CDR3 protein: CASSLGALNTIYF; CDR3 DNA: TGTGCCAGCAGCTTGGGGGCCCTGAACACCATATATTTT
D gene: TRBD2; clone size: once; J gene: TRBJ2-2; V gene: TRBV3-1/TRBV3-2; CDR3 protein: CASSQEAGGGNTGELFF; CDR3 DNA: TGTGCCAGCAGCCAAGAAGCGGGGGGCGGAAACACCGGGGAGCTGTTTTTT